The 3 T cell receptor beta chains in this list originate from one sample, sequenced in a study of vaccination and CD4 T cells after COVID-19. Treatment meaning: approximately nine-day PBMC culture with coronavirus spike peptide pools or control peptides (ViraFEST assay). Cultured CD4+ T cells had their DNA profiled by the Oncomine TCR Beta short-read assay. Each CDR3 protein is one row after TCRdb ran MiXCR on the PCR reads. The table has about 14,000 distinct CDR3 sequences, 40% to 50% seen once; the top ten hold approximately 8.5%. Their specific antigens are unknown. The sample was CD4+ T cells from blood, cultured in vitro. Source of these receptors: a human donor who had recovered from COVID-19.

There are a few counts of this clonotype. The CDR3 spells CSARDPRVLGYTF. In nucleotides, the CDR3 is TGCAGTGCTAGAGATCCGCGGGTTCTTGGCTACACCTTC. V usage is TRBV20-1 and J usage is TRBJ1-2; D ambiguous. Germline values: CDR1 DFQATT, CDR2 SNEGSKA (reference sequence). The CDR3 is 13 residues long. Trimming took 0 bases from V and 7 from J, leaving 12 bases between them.

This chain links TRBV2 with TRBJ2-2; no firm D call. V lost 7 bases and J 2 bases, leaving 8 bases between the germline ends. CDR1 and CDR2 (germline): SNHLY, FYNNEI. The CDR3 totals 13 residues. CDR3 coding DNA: TGTGCCAGCAATGCAGGAAACACCGGGGAGCTGTTTTTT. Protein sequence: CASNAGNTGELFF.

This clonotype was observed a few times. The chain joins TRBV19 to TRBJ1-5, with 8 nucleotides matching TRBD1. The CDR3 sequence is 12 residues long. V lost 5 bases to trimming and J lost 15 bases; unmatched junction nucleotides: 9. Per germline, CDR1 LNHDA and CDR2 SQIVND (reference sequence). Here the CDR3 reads CASSAQGASLHF. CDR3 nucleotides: TGTGCCAGTAGTGCTCAGGGGGCGAGTCTGCATTTT.